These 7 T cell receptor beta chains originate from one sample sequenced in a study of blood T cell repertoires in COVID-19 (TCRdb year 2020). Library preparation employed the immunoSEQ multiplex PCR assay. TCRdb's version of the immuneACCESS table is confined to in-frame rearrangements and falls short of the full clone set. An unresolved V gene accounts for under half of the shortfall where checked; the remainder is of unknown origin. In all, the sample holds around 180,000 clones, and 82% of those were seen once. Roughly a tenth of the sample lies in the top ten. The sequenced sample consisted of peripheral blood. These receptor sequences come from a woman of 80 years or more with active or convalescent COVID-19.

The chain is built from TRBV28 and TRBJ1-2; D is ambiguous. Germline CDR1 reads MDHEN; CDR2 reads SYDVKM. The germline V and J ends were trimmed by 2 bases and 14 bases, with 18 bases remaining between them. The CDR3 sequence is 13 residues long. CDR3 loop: CASSLAAGISSTF. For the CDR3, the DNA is TGTGCCAGCAGTTTAGCGGCCGGCATTTCGAGTACCTTC.

CDR3 bases: TGTGCCAGCAGCTTGGGGGGGATCCCCAATCAGCCCCAGCATTTT. It is translated as CASSLGGIPNQPQHF. The V and J genes are TRBV7-9 and TRBJ1-5; perhaps TRBD1 as D (5 bases). Germline CDR1 is SEHNR and CDR2 is FQNEAQ (reference sequence). CDR3 length: 15 amino acids. V dropped 3 bases and J dropped 3 bases, with 12 bases sitting between them.

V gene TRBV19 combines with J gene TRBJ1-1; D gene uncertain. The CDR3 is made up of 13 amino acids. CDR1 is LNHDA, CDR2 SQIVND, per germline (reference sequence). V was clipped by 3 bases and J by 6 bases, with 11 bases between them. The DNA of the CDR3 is TGTGCCAGTAGTATTTGGGAGCAGTCTGAAGCTTTCTTT. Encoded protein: CASSIWEQSEAFF.

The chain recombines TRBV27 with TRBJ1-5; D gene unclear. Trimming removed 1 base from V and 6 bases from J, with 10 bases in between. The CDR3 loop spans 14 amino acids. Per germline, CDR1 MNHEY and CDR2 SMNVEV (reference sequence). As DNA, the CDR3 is TGTGCCAGCAGTTTATTTGGAGTGGGTCAGCCCCAGCATTTT. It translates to CASSLFGVGQPQHF.

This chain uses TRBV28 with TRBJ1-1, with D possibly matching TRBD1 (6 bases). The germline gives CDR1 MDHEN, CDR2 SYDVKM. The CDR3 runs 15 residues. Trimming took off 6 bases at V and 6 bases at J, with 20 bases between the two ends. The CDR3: CASRPSTGWGAEAFF. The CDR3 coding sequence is TGTGCCAGCAGACCCTCGACAGGTTGGGGCGCTGAAGCTTTCTTT.

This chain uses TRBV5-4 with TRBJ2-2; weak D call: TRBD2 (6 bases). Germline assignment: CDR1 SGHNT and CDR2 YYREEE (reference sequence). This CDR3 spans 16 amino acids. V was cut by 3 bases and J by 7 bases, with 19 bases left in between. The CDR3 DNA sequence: TGTGCCAGCAGCTCGTACCGGGAGAAGTTTCACGGGGAGCTGTTTTTT. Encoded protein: CASSSYREKFHGELFF.

The CDR3 nucleotides are TGTGCCAGCAGCCCCGGGGGGACAGATACGCAGTATTTT. It specifies CASSPGGTDTQYF. This chain links TRBV7-9 with TRBJ2-3; 7 bases align to TRBD2. The CDR3 runs 13 residues. V lost 5 bases and J lost 3; bases outside the gene matches: 2. CDR1 is SEHNR, CDR2 FQNEAQ, per germline (reference sequence).